This passage covers 20 T cell receptor beta chains from one sample sequenced in a study of cytotoxic CD8 clonotypes in ibrutinib-treated CLL. The assay was immunoSEQ multiplex PCR, and TCRdb's table has in-frame clones only and misses some. The sample holds over 200,000 clones, about four fifths seen once. The starting material was PBMCs, obtained after 12 months of ibrutinib treatment. These receptors all come from a human donor with chronic lymphocytic leukemia.

The genes are TRBV11-3 and TRBJ2-2; the D gene is possibly TRBD1 (7 bases). The V end lost 0 bases, the J end lost 4 bases, and 18 bases lay between the germline ends. Germline CDR1 and CDR2: SGHNT and YENEEA. The CDR3 extends over 18 amino acids. CDR3 DNA sequence: TGTGCCAGCAGCTTAGATCAAGGAGGGACAGCCCTCACCGGGGAGCTGTTTTTT. It translates to CASSLDQGGTALTGELFF.

The chain uses TRBV6-6 and TRBJ1-2, with D perhaps TRBD1 (6 bases). The V gene's germline CDR1 is MNHNY and CDR2 SVGAGI (reference sequence). This CDR3 contains 13 residues. Trimming took off 10 bases at V and 4 bases at J, with 16 bases between the two ends. The CDR3 DNA sequence: TGTGCCACCTGGACAGAGAATGTCTATGGCTACACCTTC. Protein product: CATWTENVYGYTF.

This clone was picked up a small number of times. One junction end does not reproduce the germline sequence, and a read error may be involved. The rearrangement links TRBV7-9 to TRBJ2-7; 11 bases are a match to TRBD2. The CDR3 is made up of 15 amino acids. Germline-derived CDR1 and CDR2 are SEHNR and FQNEAQ (reference sequence). The CDR3 DNA sequence: TGTGCCAGCAGCCTAGCACTAGCGGGAGCGTACGAGCAGTACTTC. Amino acid sequence: CASSLALAGAYEQYF.

V gene TRBV25-1 combines with J gene TRBJ2-5; D tentatively fits TRBD1 or TRBD2 (7 bases each). The tail of the sequence fits TRBJ2-7 better, so the J call may be wrong. From germline, CDR1 is MGHDK and CDR2 SYGVNS. The CDR3 sequence is 14 residues long. As DNA, the CDR3 is TGTGCCAGCAGTGGCGGGGGAGGGGGCCACGAGCAGTACTTC. Amino acid sequence: CASSGGGGGHEQYF.

V is TRBV19 and J is TRBJ1-4; TRBD1 matches 9 bases. The CDR3 is 16 residues long. Germline V gene sequence: CDR1 LNHDA, CDR2 SQIVND (reference sequence). V shed 7 bases, J shed 7 bases, and the junction held 13 bases outside the gene matches. In DNA, the CDR3 is TGTGCCAGTAACAAAGGGACAGGGAGAGGGAGTGAAAAACTGTTTTTT. Its protein product is CASNKGTGRGSEKLFF.

The V call is TRBV6-1, the J call TRBJ2-7, with 7 nucleotides matching TRBD1. V dropped 4 bases and J dropped 4; count of bases not matched to a gene: 13. The CDR3 length is 16 residues. The germline V gene encodes CDR1 MNHNS and CDR2 SASEGT. The CDR3 bases are TGTGCCAGCAGTGCGGGGCACCTGACAGGGTATTACGAGCAGTACTTC. This codes for CASSAGHLTGYYEQYF.

The gene calls are TRBV6-5 and TRBJ1-3, with D unresolved. Germline loops: CDR1 MNHEY, CDR2 SVGAGI. This CDR3 contains 13 residues. V shed 5 bases and J shed 2 bases, with 7 bases lying between them. The CDR3 sequence is CASSREAGNTIYF. The DNA for the CDR3 is TGTGCCAGCAGTAGGGAGGCTGGAAACACCATATATTTT.

The chain employs TRBV7-2 and TRBJ2-3; maybe TRBD2 (5 bases). Germline V gives CDR1 SGHTA, CDR2 FQGNSA. V lost 5 bases and J 2 bases, leaving 14 bases between the germline ends. The CDR3 extends over 15 amino acids. CDR3 protein: CASSARVLATDTQYF. The CDR3 DNA reads as TGTGCCAGCAGCGCCCGTGTCCTAGCCACAGATACGCAGTATTTT. Full variable domain (remainder filled in from reference TRBV7-2 and TRBJ2-3): GAGVSQSPSNKVTEKGKDVELRCDPISGHTALYWYRQSLGQGLEFLIYFQGNSAPDKSGLPSDRFSAERTGGSVSTLTIQRTQQEDSAVYLCASSARVLATDTQYFGPGTRLTVL.

V is TRBV4-1 and J is TRBJ2-1, with 10 bases matching TRBD2. This CDR3 has 16 residues. Germline CDR1 is MGHRA and CDR2 is YSYEKL. V trimming: 2 bases; J trimming: 7 bases; junction bases outside the gene matches: 8. The CDR3 DNA is TGCGCCAGCAGCCAACCTAGCGGGAGAGGACTAAATGAGCAGTTCTTC. Its translation is CASSQPSGRGLNEQFF.

Here the CDR3 DNA reads TGCAGCGTTGATGACGGGCAATGGGAGGAGCAGTACTTC. It yields the protein CSVDDGQWEEQYF. This chain joins TRBV29-1 and TRBJ2-7; the D gene is possibly TRBD2 (5 bases). The CDR3 is made up of 13 amino acids. The ends were cut back, 3 bases at V and 7 bases at J, with 16 bases in the middle. Germline V gene sequence: CDR1 SQVTM, CDR2 ANQGSEA.

V and J are TRBV28 and TRBJ1-2; unclear D gene. The CDR3 has 14 amino acids. Trimming removed 2 bases from V and 1 base from J, with 8 bases in between. Per germline, CDR1 MDHEN and CDR2 SYDVKM. Here the CDR3 DNA reads TGTGCCAGCAGTTTAGTTCAGGTTAACTATGGCTACACCTTC. It encodes CASSLVQVNYGYTF.

This chain uses TRBV2 with TRBJ2-2, with D perhaps matching TRBD1 (6 bases). This CDR3 has 14 residues. CDR1 is SNHLY and CDR2 is FYNNEI in the germline V gene. Trimming left V 6 bases short and J 3 bases short, with 11 bases between. CDR3 amino acids: CASSGQRYTGELFF. The CDR3 DNA reads as TGTGCCAGCAGCGGACAGAGGTACACCGGGGAGCTGTTTTTT.

The chain employs TRBV7-5 and TRBJ2-5; TRBD2 reflects the table's D call only, with no check against the DNA. TRBV7-5 counts as a pseudogene. This CDR3 region has 16 residues. For the CDR3, the DNA is TGTGTCAGAAGCCCAGACGGGTCGGGGTGCTGGGAGACCCAGTACTTC. This sequence encodes CVRSPDGSGCWETQYF.

This chain joins TRBV28 and TRBJ1-2, with D unclear. The CDR3 is 13 amino acids. Germline lookup yields CDR1 MDHEN and CDR2 SYDVKM. The V end lost 8 bases, the J end lost 9 bases, and 19 bases lay between the germline ends. The CDR3 spells CASCEGAEASYTF. CDR3 DNA: TGTGCCAGCTGCGAGGGCGCGGAAGCAAGCTACACCTTC.

This chain links TRBV25-1 with TRBJ2-7, with D perhaps assigned TRBD1 or TRBD2 (5 bases each). Trimming cost V 2 bases and J 5 bases, with 10 bases left between them. CDR1 is MGHDK and CDR2 is SYGVNS in the germline V gene. This CDR3 region has 13 residues. For the CDR3, the DNA is TGTGCCAGCAGTGAAACTAGGGACCACGAGCAGTACTTC. This sequence encodes CASSETRDHEQYF.

In nucleotides, the CDR3 is TGCGCCAGCAGCTTGGAGGCAGGGCAGGACAATGAGCAGTTCTTC. Encoded protein: CASSLEAGQDNEQFF. The chain carries TRBV5-1 and TRBJ2-1; D possibly corresponds to TRBD1 (5 bases). Germline V gene data show CDR1 as SGHRS and CDR2 as YFSETQ. The CDR3 totals 15 residues. Trimming removed 0 bases at V and 5 bases at J, with 12 bases between.

J is TRBJ2-7 and V is TRBV27, with a tentative D call TRBD1 (6 bases). The germline V gene encodes CDR1 MNHEY and CDR2 SMNVEV (reference sequence). Trimming stripped 2 bases from V and 3 bases from J, with 11 bases between. This CDR3 is 14 amino acids long. The CDR3 nucleotides read TGTGCCAGCAGTTTAAGAGGGGACAACTACGAGCAGTACTTC. Its translation is CASSLRGDNYEQYF.

The chain uses TRBV21-1 and TRBJ2-7; the tabulated D call, TRBD1, remains unverified against the DNA. TRBV21-1 is deemed a pseudogene. This CDR3 is 14 amino acids long. CDR3 in DNA: TGTGCCAGCAGCCGGGACAGGGAAGTGGGCGAGCAGTACTTC. Translated: CASSRDREVGEQYF.

The CDR3 region has the DNA TGTGCCAGCAGTGACTCGCCCCACGATTTGAGAGGTAGAGGCTACACCTTC. Encoded protein: CASSDSPHDLRGRGYTF. V and J are TRBV6-4 and TRBJ1-2; D is ambiguous. V lost 0 bases, J lost 8 bases, and 22 bases lay in between. The CDR3 totals 17 residues. Germline V CDR1 and CDR2: MRHNA, SNTAGT.

This clone occurred once. J is TRBJ2-1 and V is TRBV4-2; no clear D. The V end was cut by 0 bases, the J end by 0 bases, with 6 bases between. The CDR3 loop spans 15 amino acids. In germline, CDR1 is LGHNA, CDR2 YNFKEQ. The CDR3 coding sequence is TGTGCCAGCAGCCAAGAACCCAGCTCCTACAATGAGCAGTTCTTC. It encodes CASSQEPSSYNEQFF.